The 20 T cell receptor beta chains below come from one sample, sequenced in a study of T cell changes during pregnancy in multiple sclerosis. Clones were read by immunoSEQ multiplex PCR, and TCRdb kept only the in-frame ones, dropping some. The sample lists around 80,000 clones; approximately 95% were seen once. The sequenced sample was peripheral blood, obtained in the second trimester of pregnancy. These receptor sequences come from a female donor in good health, enrolled as a control in a pregnancy study.

This clone occurred a few times. The chain recombines TRBV10-3 with TRBJ1-2; D is perhaps TRBD1 (6 bases). Trimming cost V 5 bases and J 7 bases, with 20 bases left between them. Germline lookup yields CDR1 ENHRY and CDR2 SYGVKD. The CDR3 loop spans 15 amino acids. The CDR3 DNA reads TGTGCCATCAGTCTTCAGGGGACCCTGGACCGTGGCTACACCTTC. As protein: CAISLQGTLDRGYTF.

The chain recombines TRBV5-1 with TRBJ2-3, with TRBD1 identical over 8 bases. The CDR3 totals 14 residues. The V gene end was trimmed by 2 bases and the J gene end by 1 base; junction bases not matched to a gene: 0. Germline loops: CDR1 SGHRS, CDR2 YFSETQ. CDR3 protein: CASSLQGGTDTQYF. The CDR3 DNA sequence: TGCGCCAGCAGCTTACAGGGGGGCACAGATACGCAGTATTTT.

Concerning this clone itself: Other DNA sequences from this sample encode an identical CDR3 as well. V is TRBV4-1 and J is TRBJ1-5; TRBD1 matches at 7 bases. The CDR3 is 15 residues long. Germline V CDR1 and CDR2: MGHRA, YSYEKL. V was clipped by 1 base and J by 4 bases; unmatched bases: 4. CDR3 amino acids: CASSQVGQENQPQHF. The DNA for the CDR3 is TGCGCCAGCAGCCAAGTAGGACAGGAGAATCAGCCCCAGCATTTT.

The DNA of the CDR3 is TGTGCCAGCAGGACCCCGGGGAGTAATAGCAATCAGCCCCAGCATTTT. The encoded protein is CASRTPGSNSNQPQHF. This sequence joins TRBV28 and TRBJ1-5; D gene ambiguous. The CDR3 contains 16 residues. Germline CDR1 reads MDHEN; CDR2 reads SYDVKM. The V end lost 6 bases, the J end lost 0 bases, and 15 bases lay between the germline ends.

This chain links TRBV11-3 with TRBJ2-2; tentative D call: TRBD2 (6 bases). Germline assignment: CDR1 SGHNT and CDR2 YENEEA. Trimming removed 4 bases from V and 1 base from J, with 7 bases in between. CDR3 length equals 14 residues. The CDR3 DNA is TGTGCCAGCAGCTCGGGACTGAACACCGGGGAGCTGTTTTTT. Translating gives CASSSGLNTGELFF.

This clone was counted once. Here the CDR3 DNA reads TGTGCCAGCAGACGAGCTTACACTGAAGCTTTCTTT. It specifies CASRRAYTEAFF. The rearrangement joins TRBV25-1 to TRBJ1-1; D gene ambiguous. This CDR3 has 12 amino acids. Trimming left V 6 bases short and J 3 bases short, with 8 bases between. CDR1 MGHDK and CDR2 SYGVNS come from the germline V gene.

This chain connects TRBV28 to TRBJ2-7; TRBD2 might be the D (7 bases). Looked up from germline, CDR1 is MDHEN and CDR2 is SYDVKM. V shed 5 bases and J shed 0 bases, with 17 bases lying between them. CDR3 size: 16 residues. Here the CDR3 reads CASSPRGRGSSYEQYF. CDR3 in DNA: TGTGCCAGCAGTCCCCGGGGGCGGGGGAGCTCCTACGAGCAGTACTTC.

The chain uses TRBV19 and TRBJ1-1; tentative D call: TRBD1 (6 bases). The V gene lost 6 bases and the J gene lost 3 bases, with 17 bases spanning the gap. This CDR3 is built from 15 residues. Germline-derived CDR1 and CDR2 are LNHDA and SQIVND (reference sequence). The CDR3 sequence: CASRVRDTGHTEAFF. For the CDR3, the DNA is TGTGCCAGTAGGGTCCGGGACACAGGACACACTGAAGCTTTCTTT.

J is TRBJ2-1 and V is TRBV27, with 9 bases matching TRBD1. Germline V gene sequence: CDR1 MNHEY, CDR2 SMNVEV (reference sequence). The V gene end was trimmed by 4 bases and the J gene end by 8 bases; junction bases not matched to a gene: 9. CDR3 length: 15 residues. In nucleotides, the CDR3 is TGTGCCAGCAGTTCCTCGGGACAGGGAATGCATGAGCAGTTCTTC. It translates to CASSSSGQGMHEQFF.

This clone was detected only a few times. V is TRBV5-1 and J is TRBJ2-1; 10 positions agree with TRBD2. The J segment lost 7 bases and the V segment lost 2 bases, leaving 6 bases of the junction unmatched. Germline lookup yields CDR1 SGHRS and CDR2 YFSETQ. The CDR3 is made up of 15 amino acids. This CDR3 reads CASSFYSGRDNEQFF. The CDR3 nucleotides read TGCGCCAGCAGCTTCTACAGCGGGAGGGATAATGAGCAGTTCTTC.

The rearrangement links TRBV28 to TRBJ2-5; 7 nucleotides match TRBD1. This CDR3 comprises 14 residues. CDR1 and CDR2 from the germline V gene are MDHEN and SYDVKM. The ends lost 6 bases at V and 5 bases at J; junction bases unmatched: 9. CDR3 nucleotides: TGTGCCAGCAGGGGACAGCGGTCCCGTGAGACCCAGTACTTC. Amino acids: CASRGQRSRETQYF. Full variable domain (remainder filled in from reference TRBV28 and TRBJ2-5): DVKVTQSSRYLVKRTGEKVFLECVQDMDHENMFWYRQDPGLGLRLIYFSYDVKMKEKGDIPEGYSVSREKKERFSLILESASTNQTSMYLCASRGQRSRETQYFGPGTRLLVL.

As DNA, the CDR3 is TGCAGCGCGAGCCTAACCCCGAACAATGAGCAGTTCTTC. Protein sequence: CSASLTPNNEQFF. The V call is TRBV29-1, the J call TRBJ2-1; D gene unclear. Germline V CDR1 and CDR2: SQVTM, ANQGSEA. The V end lost 7 bases, the J end lost 5 bases, and 15 bases lay between the germline ends. The CDR3 runs to 13 residues.

This chain connects TRBV5-1 to TRBJ1-2; 7 nucleotides agree with TRBD1. The ends lost 0 bases at V and 4 bases at J; junction bases unmatched: 3. Germline V gives CDR1 SGHRS, CDR2 YFSETQ. The CDR3 is 14 residues long. In nucleotides, the CDR3 is TGCGCCAGCAGCTTGGGGCAGGGGGTCTATGGCTACACCTTC. It specifies CASSLGQGVYGYTF.

This rearrangement joins TRBV2 to TRBJ2-7; possible D gene TRBD1, 6 bases. This CDR3 has 14 amino acids. Germline lookup yields CDR1 SNHLY and CDR2 FYNNEI. V lost 3 bases and J 2 bases, leaving 11 bases between the germline ends. The CDR3 here is CASSEQGLTYEQYF. The DNA for the CDR3 is TGTGCCAGCAGTGAGCAGGGGTTAACCTACGAGCAGTACTTC.

V is TRBV27 and J is TRBJ2-2; 10 nucleotides agree with TRBD1. The CDR3 length is 17 residues. CDR1 MNHEY and CDR2 SMNVEV come from the germline V gene (reference sequence). The V segment lost 5 bases and the J segment 4 bases; nucleotides outside the gene matches: 10. The CDR3 reads CASSPSDRGFSTGELFF. The CDR3 DNA reads as TGTGCCAGCAGTCCGTCGGACAGGGGGTTTAGCACCGGGGAGCTGTTTTTT.

V usage is TRBV5-1 and J usage is TRBJ2-7; D possibly corresponds to TRBD1 (6 bases). The CDR3 runs to 12 residues. Germline V gene data show CDR1 as SGHRS and CDR2 as YFSETQ. Trimming shortened V by 4 bases and J by 5 bases, and 10 bases separated the two germline ends. The CDR3 reads CASSPPGDEQYF. CDR3 nucleotide sequence: TGCGCCAGCAGCCCCCCAGGGGACGAGCAGTACTTC.

The chain combines TRBV7-9 with TRBJ2-1, with 12 bases that match TRBD2. In germline, CDR1 is SEHNR, CDR2 FQNEAQ (reference sequence). J was trimmed by 10 bases and V by 5 bases; bases with no gene match: 9. This CDR3 is 15 amino acids long. The CDR3 here is CASSHRRLAGDEQFF. The DNA for the CDR3 is TGTGCCAGCAGCCACCGGAGACTAGCGGGAGACGAGCAGTTCTTC.

Note on this clone: One end of the junction varies from germline; a read error may be responsible. The chain has TRBV28 and TRBJ2-1; possibly TRBD1 for D (6 bases). The CDR3 contains 14 residues. CDR1 is MDHEN and CDR2 is SYDVKM in the germline V gene. CDR3 in DNA: TGTGCCAGCAGCTTATTTGGGGGCGGGCATGAGCAGTTCTTC. The encoded protein is CASSLFGGGHEQFF.

V and J are TRBV7-2 and TRBJ2-1, with TRBD2 as a possible D gene (5 bases). V was pared by 0 bases and J by 10 bases, with 10 bases between. This CDR3 comprises 13 residues. CDR1 and CDR2 from the germline V gene are SGHTA and FQGNSA. CDR3: CASSLAMRGEQFF. Written as DNA, the CDR3 is TGTGCCAGCAGCTTAGCGATGAGAGGGGAGCAGTTCTTC.

In this sample, this clone turned up once. CDR3 protein: CASSISETGLGHQPQHF. CDR3 DNA: TGTGCCAGTAGTATCTCGGAAACAGGGTTGGGACATCAGCCCCAGCATTTT. The rearrangement uses TRBV19 and TRBJ1-5; D is possibly TRBD1 (6 bases). With 3 bases removed from V and 5 bases from J, the gap between germline ends came to 20 bases. The CDR3 has 17 residues. Per germline, CDR1 LNHDA and CDR2 SQIVND (reference sequence). The full variable domain, rest sourced from reference TRBV19 and TRBJ1-5, is DGGITQSPKYLFRKEGQNVTLSCEQNLNHDAMYWYRQDPGQGLRLIYYSQIVNDFQKGDIAEGYSVSREKKESFPLTVTSAQKNPTAFYLCASSISETGLGHQPQHFGDGTRLSIL.